These 10 T cell receptor beta chains share one sample of origin, sequenced in a study of response to subunit inactivated influenza vaccine. TCRdb re-called the RT-PCR reads through MiXCR, storing one row per CDR3 protein. The sample has 500,000 to 600,000 distinct CDR3 sequences, around 11% seen once. The same specimen was also included in a second study, on T cells expressing NK-cell markers. From that second work: 5'RACE template switching with UMIs produced the TCR beta cDNA.

The input for sequencing was PBMCs from blood, taken on the day of vaccination. The receptors originated from a man between 50 and 59 years old who received an inactivated influenza vaccine.

This clonotype was seen a handful of times. CDR3 bases: TGTGCCAGCAGTGGGGGGGGGCTCCAAGAGACCCAGTACTTC. This codes for CASSGGGLQETQYF. The J gene is TRBJ2-5, the V gene TRBV2; possibly TRBD2 for D (7 bases). CDR3 length: 14 amino acids. CDR1 and CDR2 from the germline V gene are SNHLY and FYNNEI. V dropped 4 bases and J dropped 1 base, with 10 bases sitting between them.

The CDR3 protein is CSARSGTGGNEQFF. The CDR3 DNA sequence: TGCAGTGCTCGCTCCGGGACAGGGGGCAATGAGCAGTTCTTC. The chain joins TRBV20-1 to TRBJ2-1; 11 nucleotides agree with TRBD1. Germline CDR1 is DFQATT and CDR2 is SNEGSKA (reference sequence). The CDR3 contains 14 residues. V gave up 5 bases and J gave up 6 bases; unmatched junction bases: 6.

This clonotype was observed a few times. The V gene is TRBV10-3, the J gene TRBJ2-2; 14 nucleotides line up with TRBD2. This CDR3 comprises 20 residues. V dropped 0 bases and J dropped 4; count of bases not matched to a gene: 10. CDR1 and CDR2 (germline): ENHRY, SYGVKD. This CDR3 reads CAISESLGLAGGISTGELFF. CDR3 sequence (DNA): TGTGCCATCAGTGAGTCGTTAGGACTAGCGGGAGGAATAAGCACCGGGGAGCTGTTTTTT.

The chain couples TRBV11-2 to TRBJ2-7, with unresolved D. The CDR3 spans 15 residues. CDR1 and CDR2 from the germline V gene are SGHAT and FQNNGV. V lost 1 base and J lost 1, with 11 bases in between. Here the CDR3 reads CASSLVLRDSYEQYF. CDR3 coding DNA: TGTGCCAGCAGCTTAGTTTTAAGGGATTCCTACGAGCAGTACTTC.

This chain uses TRBV3-1 with TRBJ2-1, with 7 positions matching TRBD2. Germline V gene lookup returns CDR1 LGHDT and CDR2 YNNKEL (reference sequence). The CDR3 totals 14 residues. V lost 7 bases to trimming and J lost 10 bases; unmatched junction nucleotides: 13. CDR3 in DNA: TGTGCCAGCAACCACGGCGGGAGAGGATGGGAGCAGTTCTTC. As protein: CASNHGGRGWEQFF.

This clonotype was picked up many times. The chain combines TRBV12-3 or TRBV12-4 with TRBJ1-5; D is uncertain. Trimming shortened V by 5 bases and J by 0 bases, and 5 bases separated the two germline ends. The CDR3 is 13 residues long. The CDR3 nucleotides read TGTGCCAGCAGTATTAATAGCAATCAGCCCCAGCATTTT. This translates into CASSINSNQPQHF.

V usage is TRBV21-1 and J usage is TRBJ2-4; the table's D call TRBD1 went unverified against the DNA. TRBV21-1 is flagged as a pseudogene. The length of the CDR3 is 15 residues. CDR3 in amino acids: CASRKWRGDKNIQYF. CDR3 bases: TGTGCCAGCAGGAAGTGGAGGGGCGACAAAAACATTCAGTACTTC.

V usage is TRBV5-1 and J usage is TRBJ1-2, with a possible D match to TRBD1 (6 bases). There are 14 residues in the CDR3. Looked up from germline, CDR1 is SGHRS and CDR2 is YFSETQ. The V end lost 1 base, the J end lost 7 bases, and 14 bases lay between the germline ends. The CDR3 reads CASSLSQGTFGYTF. The CDR3, as DNA: TGCGCCAGCAGCTTGTCGCAGGGGACATTTGGCTACACCTTC.

This clonotype was recorded a few times. This chain connects TRBV13 to TRBJ2-3, with 12 bases aligning to TRBD2. The CDR3 has 23 amino acids. CDR1 and CDR2 from the germline V gene are PRHDT and FYEKMQ (reference sequence). Unmatched junction bases numbered 24, after V lost 5 bases and J lost 0 bases. Here the CDR3 DNA reads TGTGCCAGCAGCCTTCACTTACGAACGAAGGGAACTAGCGGGAGGACCAGCACAGATACGCAGTATTTT. Its translation: CASSLHLRTKGTSGRTSTDTQYF.

This clonotype has more than one count but fewer than ten. The chain carries TRBV10-3 and TRBJ2-4, with TRBD1 identical over 7 bases. In germline, CDR1 is ENHRY, CDR2 SYGVKD. The trim removed 10 bases at V and 1 base at J, leaving 16 bases unmatched. The CDR3 extends over 17 amino acids. The CDR3 sequence: CANPLNQTGKAKNIQYF. The CDR3 region has the DNA TGTGCCAACCCTCTGAACCAGACAGGGAAGGCCAAAAACATTCAGTACTTC.